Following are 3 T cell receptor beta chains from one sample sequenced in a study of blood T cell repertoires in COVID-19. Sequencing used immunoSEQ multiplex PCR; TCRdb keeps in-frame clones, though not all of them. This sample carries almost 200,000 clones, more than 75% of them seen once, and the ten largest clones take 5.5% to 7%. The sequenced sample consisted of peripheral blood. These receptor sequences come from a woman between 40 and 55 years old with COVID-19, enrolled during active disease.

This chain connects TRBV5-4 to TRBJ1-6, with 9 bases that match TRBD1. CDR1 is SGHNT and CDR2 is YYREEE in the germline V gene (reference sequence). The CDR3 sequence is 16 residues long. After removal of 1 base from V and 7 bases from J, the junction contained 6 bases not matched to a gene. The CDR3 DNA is TGTGCCAGCAGCTTGAGGGGTGGGACAGGGAATTCACCCCTCCACTTT. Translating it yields CASSLRGGTGNSPLHF.

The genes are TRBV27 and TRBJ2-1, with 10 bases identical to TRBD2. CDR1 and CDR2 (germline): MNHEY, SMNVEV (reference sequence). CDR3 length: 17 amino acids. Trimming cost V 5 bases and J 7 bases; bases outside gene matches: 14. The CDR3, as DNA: TGTGCCAGCAGTCCATTAGCGGGAGGCCGCGCCCGAAATGAGCAGTTCTTC. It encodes CASSPLAGGRARNEQFF.

DNA for the CDR3: TGTGCCAGCAGCAGGTCAGGGGTTGGCACTGAAGCTTTCTTT. Amino acid sequence: CASSRSGVGTEAFF. The rearrangement uses TRBV2 and TRBJ1-1, with D perhaps matching TRBD1 (6 bases). Per germline, CDR1 SNHLY and CDR2 FYNNEI. This CDR3 contains 14 residues. With 6 bases removed from V and 4 bases from J, the gap between germline ends came to 15 bases.